The 23 T cell receptor beta chains given below trace back to one sample, sequenced in a study of T cells after yellow fever vaccination. TCRdb processed the 5' RACE reads anew with MiXCR; each CDR3 protein has one entry. Here the sample spans 110,000 or so distinct CDR3 sequences, about 7.2% being singletons. Sample: CD4+ T cells sorted from PBMCs, taken more than 40 days after the first yellow fever vaccination. Every receptor here comes from a man between 18 and 29 years old who received the YFV17D yellow fever vaccine.

This clonotype was found many times. The chain uses TRBV7-8 and TRBJ2-1; tentatively, D is TRBD2 (5 bases). This CDR3 has 15 residues. V lost 5 bases to trimming and J lost 0 bases, with 11 bases between them. Germline V lookup: CDR1 SGHVS, CDR2 FQNEAQ. CDR3 protein: CASSPGESSYNEQFF. The CDR3, as DNA: TGTGCCAGCAGCCCCGGGGAGAGCTCCTACAATGAGCAGTTCTTC. Drawing the rest from reference TRBV7-8 and TRBJ2-1, the complete variable domain is GAGVSQSPRYKVAKRGQDVALRCDPISGHVSLFWYQQALGQGPEFLTYFQNEAQLDKSGLPSDRFFAERPEGSVSTLKIQRTQQEDSAVYLCASSPGESSYNEQFFGPGTRLTVL.

In this sample, this clonotype turned up many times. This chain uses TRBV7-2 with TRBJ1-3; no reliable D call. Germline V gene lookup returns CDR1 SGHTA and CDR2 FQGNSA. CDR3 size: 17 residues. V lost 2 bases and J lost 7, with 21 bases in between. The CDR3 spells CASSLNGPRATINTIYF. CDR3 bases: TGTGCCAGCAGCTTAAACGGGCCAAGGGCAACTATCAACACCATATATTTT.

This clonotype was observed many times. Written as DNA, the CDR3 is TGCGCCAGCAGCTTAATGGGGTCCACTGAAGCTTTCTTT. Amino acid sequence: CASSLMGSTEAFF. The V call is TRBV5-1, the J call TRBJ1-1; no definite D call. Trimming left V 2 bases short and J 4 bases short, with 9 bases between. This CDR3 is 13 amino acids long. Germline V gene data show CDR1 as SGHRS and CDR2 as YFSETQ.

The V gene is TRBV6-5, the J gene TRBJ2-6; TRBD2 matches 7 bases. The CDR3 sequence is 17 residues long. After removal of 4 bases from V and 2 bases from J, the junction contained 8 bases not matched to a gene. Germline CDR1 and CDR2: MNHEY and SVGAGI. CDR3 sequence: CASSSVLGGAGANVLTF. The DNA for the CDR3 is TGTGCCAGCAGTTCCGTTTTGGGGGGGGCTGGGGCCAACGTCCTGACTTTC.

J is TRBJ2-2 and V is TRBV7-3; D is ambiguous. The CDR3 loop spans 14 amino acids. V dropped 0 bases and J dropped 4 bases, with 6 bases sitting between them. In germline, CDR1 is SGHTA, CDR2 FQGTGA. In DNA, the CDR3 is TGTGCCAGCAGCTTAACAGCGACCACCGGGGAGCTGTTTTTT. Translated: CASSLTATTGELFF.

This clonotype was counted ten times or more. The gene calls are TRBV3-1 and TRBJ2-7, with 7 nucleotides matching TRBD1. The CDR3 totals 13 residues. Trimming cost V 5 bases and J 6 bases; bases outside gene matches: 7. Germline V lookup: CDR1 LGHDT, CDR2 YNNKEL (reference sequence). The CDR3 DNA is TGTGCCAGCAGCGACAGGGTTGTAGGCGAGCAGTACGTC. Its protein product is CASSDRVVGEQYV.

This clonotype showed up many times. The V gene is TRBV12-3 or TRBV12-4, the J gene TRBJ1-2; the match to TRBD1 covers 10 bases. The J segment lost 6 bases and the V segment lost 5 bases, leaving 3 bases of the junction unmatched. This CDR3 contains 13 residues. This CDR3 is CASSQTGGDGYTF. Here the CDR3 DNA reads TGTGCCAGCAGTCAGACAGGGGGCGATGGCTACACCTTC.

The table lists this clonotype with many counts. This chain links TRBV29-1 with TRBJ2-3; D is uncertain. Germline CDR1 is SQVTM and CDR2 is ANQGSEA. V gave up 5 bases and J gave up 0 bases, with 9 bases separating them. The CDR3 runs to 13 residues. Here the CDR3 reads CSVNVGSTDTQYF. The CDR3 coding sequence is TGCAGCGTTAACGTGGGGAGCACAGATACGCAGTATTTT.

The rearrangement links TRBV3-1 to TRBJ2-7; D unresolved. CDR3 length equals 13 residues. The V and J ends lost 4 bases and 7 bases respectively, with 14 bases between them. Per the germline V gene, CDR1 is LGHDT and CDR2 is YNNKEL (reference sequence). The DNA of the CDR3 is TGTGCCAGCAGCCTAAGAGTAGGCCTGGAGCAGTACTTC. It codes for CASSLRVGLEQYF.

This clonotype was recorded many times. The chain couples TRBV6-5 to TRBJ2-5; TRBD2 matches 8 bases. CDR3 size: 16 residues. Germline trimming cut 2 bases from V and 2 bases from J; bases unmatched to any gene: 7. Per germline, CDR1 MNHEY and CDR2 SVGAGI. As DNA, the CDR3 is TGTGCCAGCAGTTACGGGCGGGGGGCCTTACAAGAGACCCAGTACTTC. Residues: CASSYGRGALQETQYF.

This clonotype was detected many times. The V and J genes are TRBV10-3 and TRBJ2-3; D unresolved. Germline V gene lookup returns CDR1 ENHRY and CDR2 SYGVKD. Deletions cut 7 bases from V and 3 bases from J, with 14 bases between. The CDR3 runs 14 residues. CDR3: CAITPREQTDTQYF. CDR3 DNA sequence: TGTGCCATCACGCCTAGGGAACAAACAGATACGCAGTATTTT.

This clonotype was seen repeatedly, ten times or more. The V and J genes are TRBV18 and TRBJ2-2; 9 bases are shared with TRBD2. CDR1 is KGHSH and CDR2 is LQKENI in the germline V gene. V trimming: 3 bases; J trimming: 1 base; junction bases outside the gene matches: 3. This CDR3 is 16 amino acids long. The CDR3 sequence: CASSPLAGMNTGELFF. The CDR3 coding sequence is TGTGCCAGCTCACCTCTAGCGGGGATGAACACCGGGGAGCTGTTTTTT. Based on the CDR3 plus reference TRBV18 and TRBJ2-2, the full variable domain is NAGVMQNPRHLVRRRGQEARLRCSPMKGHSHVYWYRQLPEEGLKFMVYLQKENIIDESGMPKERFSAEFPKEGPSILRIQQVVRGDSAAYFCASSPLAGMNTGELFFGEGSRLTVL.

This clonotype has a count of ten or more. This chain uses TRBV15 with TRBJ2-2; D remains ambiguous. The germline V and J ends were trimmed by 3 bases and 3 bases, with 5 bases remaining between them. CDR3 length: 13 amino acids. The germline V gene has CDR1 LNHNV and CDR2 YYDKDF (reference sequence). CDR3 DNA sequence: TGTGCCACCAGCAGTCGGTACACCGGGGAGCTGTTTTTT. Translated: CATSSRYTGELFF.

This clonotype was picked up many times. Germline and junction disagree at one end, which may indicate a read error. The genes are TRBV7-2 and TRBJ2-7, with TRBD1 matching 7 bases. Germline lookup yields CDR1 SGHTA and CDR2 FQGNSA. The CDR3 length is 13 residues. CDR3 protein: CASSSGQSFEQYF. The CDR3 coding sequence is TGTGCCAGCAGCTCGGGACAGTCCTTCGAGCAGTACTTC.

This clonotype has ten or more counts. Written as DNA, the CDR3 is TGCGCCAGCCTGGACTCCTTGCGGACCGGGGAGCTGTTTTTT. This codes for CASLDSLRTGELFF. The V call is TRBV5-1, the J call TRBJ2-2; a possible D gene is TRBD2 (5 bases). The CDR3 covers 14 residues. The V gene lost 7 bases and the J gene lost 5 bases, with 15 bases spanning the gap. Germline CDR1 SGHRS, CDR2 YFSETQ.

This clonotype was seen repeatedly, ten times or more. The chain has TRBV5-6 and TRBJ1-5; unclear D gene. This CDR3 comprises 15 residues. V gave up 5 bases and J gave up 1 base, with 13 bases separating them. Germline V lookup: CDR1 SGHDT, CDR2 YYEEEE. The CDR3 DNA follows: TGTGCCAGCAGTAAGACCTCTGGAAGCAATCAGCCCCAGCATTTT. It specifies CASSKTSGSNQPQHF.

This clonotype was detected ten times or more. The rearrangement joins TRBV6-5 to TRBJ2-3; no firm D call. Per the germline V gene, CDR1 is MNHEY and CDR2 is SVGAGI. V was pared by 2 bases and J by 13 bases, with 10 bases between. CDR3 length equals 11 residues. Here the CDR3 reads CASSYRQSEYF. The CDR3 DNA reads TGTGCCAGCAGTTACAGGCAGTCCGAGTATTTT.

Ten or more counts support this clonotype. The rearrangement uses TRBV5-1 and TRBJ2-1, with 9 nucleotides matching TRBD2. The trim removed 5 bases at V and 6 bases at J, leaving 9 bases unmatched. CDR3 length equals 15 residues. Germline CDR1 and CDR2: SGHRS and YFSETQ. The CDR3 loop reads CASSLGGGAINEQFF. DNA of the CDR3: TGCGCCAGCAGTCTGGGCGGGGGGGCCATCAATGAGCAGTTCTTC. Full variable domain (remainder filled in from reference TRBV5-1 and TRBJ2-1): KAGVTQTPRYLIKTRGQQVTLSCSPISGHRSVSWYQQTPGQGLQFLFEYFSETQRNKGNFPGRFSGRQFSNSRSEMNVSTLELGDSALYLCASSLGGGAINEQFFGPGTRLTVL.

This clonotype was found many times. The chain links TRBV6-2 or TRBV6-3 to TRBJ2-3; D is unclear. V lost 6 bases to trimming and J lost 6 bases, with 13 bases between them. The CDR3 sequence is 13 residues long. CDR1 is MNHEY, CDR2 SVGEGT, per germline. CDR3 protein: CASRDWSLDTQYF. The CDR3 DNA follows: TGTGCCAGCAGGGATTGGAGTTTGGATACGCAGTATTTT.

At least ten counts were recorded for this clonotype. The genes are TRBV5-1 and TRBJ1-1; D gene unclear. There are 14 residues in the CDR3. CDR1 is SGHRS and CDR2 is YFSETQ in the germline V gene. With 0 bases removed from V and 1 base from J, the gap between germline ends came to 7 bases. The CDR3, as DNA: TGCGCCAGCAGCTTGGACAGATCGAACACTGAAGCTTTCTTT. Translation: CASSLDRSNTEAFF. Using reference TRBV5-1 and TRBJ1-1 for the parts outside the CDR3, the full variable domain is KAGVTQTPRYLIKTRGQQVTLSCSPISGHRSVSWYQQTPGQGLQFLFEYFSETQRNKGNFPGRFSGRQFSNSRSEMNVSTLELGDSALYLCASSLDRSNTEAFFGQGTRLTVV.

This chain connects TRBV6-5 to TRBJ2-4; 7 positions match TRBD2. The length of the CDR3 is 13 residues. Per germline, CDR1 MNHEY and CDR2 SVGAGI. With 4 bases clipped from V and 11 bases from J, the junction kept 8 bases outside the gene matches. The CDR3 region has the DNA TGTGCCAGCAGTTCCGGCGGGGGATGGGTTCAGTACTTC. Protein: CASSSGGGWVQYF.

This clonotype was observed a few times. This chain links TRBV7-6 with TRBJ1-5; 11 bases are shared with TRBD1. CDR1 is SGHVS, CDR2 FNYEAQ, per germline. V was clipped by 1 base and J by 8 bases; unmatched bases: 4. The CDR3 is 15 amino acids. CDR3 sequence: CASSLGTGGGEPQHF. The CDR3 DNA is TGTGCCAGCAGCTTAGGGACAGGGGGCGGCGAGCCCCAGCATTTT.

This clonotype showed up many times. The rearrangement uses TRBV12-3 or TRBV12-4 and TRBJ2-1; D not certain. V dropped 6 bases and J dropped 6 bases, with 9 bases sitting between them. CDR3 length equals 12 residues. The CDR3 loop reads CASRSEGNEQFF. The CDR3 nucleotides are TGTGCCAGCAGGTCCGAAGGCAATGAGCAGTTCTTC.